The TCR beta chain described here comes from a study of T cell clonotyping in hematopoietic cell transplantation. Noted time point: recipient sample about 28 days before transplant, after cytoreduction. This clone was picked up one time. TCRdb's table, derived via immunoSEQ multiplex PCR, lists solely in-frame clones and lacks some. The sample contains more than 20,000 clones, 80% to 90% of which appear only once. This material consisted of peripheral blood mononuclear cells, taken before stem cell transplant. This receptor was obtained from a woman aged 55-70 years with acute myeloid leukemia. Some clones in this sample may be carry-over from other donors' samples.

CDR3 nucleotide sequence: TGTGCCAGCAGCCACAGGGTCGAGACCGGGGAGCTGTTTTTT. Its protein is CASSHRVETGELFF. The V call is TRBV11-1, the J call TRBJ2-2; possible D gene TRBD1, 6 bases. The germline V gene encodes CDR1 SGHAT and CDR2 FQDESV (reference sequence). The V end lost 5 bases, the J end lost 5 bases, and 12 bases lay between the germline ends. The length of the CDR3 is 14 residues.